This paragraph reports one T cell receptor beta chain. Its target is not known. The CDR3 sequence is 12 residues long. With 5 bases removed from V and 3 bases from J, the gap between germline ends came to 9 bases. In germline, CDR1 is SGHRS, CDR2 YFSETQ. This sample stems from a study of shared clonotypes between healthy human individuals. Study-wide results and caveats: Clonotypes which were not shared had lower generation probabilities than clonotypes that all four donors shared. Several donors shared approximately 5% of their naive CD4 clonotypes.

This was a deep-level run. Method: immunoSEQ multiplex PCR; TCRdb's copy keeps in-frame clones and lacks some. The sample includes millions of clones, more than 85% of them seen just once. Investigators divided CD4+ cells into CD45RA+ naive and CD45RA-negative memory subsets. The V and J genes are TRBV5-1 and TRBJ2-7; D might be TRBD1 (5 bases). The sequence was collected from a man younger than 35 in good health. Some clones in this sample may be carry-over from other donors' samples. The sample taken for sequencing was naive CD4+ T cells from PBMCs. Subset noted: CD45RA+ positively selected. CDR3 sequence (DNA): TGCGCCAGCAGAGGGGTCCTCTACGAGCAGTACTTC. This sequence encodes CASRGVLYEQYF.